The present TCR beta chain was sequenced within a study of shared clonotypes between healthy human individuals. Study-wide background: Each donor's CD8 memory used one plate, CD8 naive two, each CD4 subset three.

Some clones are missing from TCRdb's copy, which holds only in-frame ones; the method was immunoSEQ multiplex PCR. This table holds about 990,000 clones, around three quarters found once. Germline lookup yields CDR1 LNHDA and CDR2 SQIVND (reference sequence). The CDR3 has 20 residues. Trimming pared 0 bases from V and 0 bases from J, leaving 21 bases between. This chain connects TRBV19 to TRBJ2-1, with a weak D call TRBD2 (5 bases). The specimen sequenced was memory CD4+ T cells from PBMCs. As to subset: CD45RA-negative fraction. This TCR derives from a man younger than 35 in good health. Some clones in this sample may be carry-over from other donors' samples. CDR3 bases: TGTGCCAGTAGTATAGATGATGGGGAGTATTTAGTCCGCTCCTACAATGAGCAGTTCTTC. Its protein product is CASSIDDGEYLVRSYNEQFF.